Detailed here is one TCR beta chain. These data originate in a study of blood T cell repertoires in COVID-19. About the study: COVID-19 samples, acute and convalescent, were from the United States, Italy and Spain. PBMCs, B-cell-depleted T cells, or T cells were the source of the cDNA or gDNA that made up the material.

Original data processing: How many nucleated cells were present was estimated from reference gene primer amplification. Repertoires were generated with immunoSEQ multiplex PCR, while TCRdb's copy carries only in-frame clones and drops some. The D gene and trimming were derived from the DNA, and the V and J assignments and clone size from that table. The table shows about 270,000 clones, with around four fifths occurring only once. The receptor's source is a woman in her 50s with active or convalescent COVID-19. The sequencing input was peripheral blood.

CDR3 loop: CASSTRQGTIYF. The DNA of the CDR3 is TGTGCCAGCAGCACTCGACAGGGCACCATATATTTT. The V gene is TRBV7-9, the J gene TRBJ1-3, with 7 bases matching TRBD1. Trimming at V came to 5 bases and at J to 9 bases, leaving 4 bases not matched to a gene. Germline CDR1 reads SEHNR; CDR2 reads FQNEAQ (reference sequence). The CDR3 is 12 residues long.